This TCR beta chain was identified in a study of blood T cell repertoires in COVID-19. Study context: T cells, B-cell-depleted T cells, or PBMCs supplied cDNA or gDNA.

V lost 6 bases, J lost 4 bases, and 6 bases stayed unmatched. Germline V gives CDR1 KGHSH, CDR2 LQKENI. The CDR3 is made up of 14 amino acids. The assay was immunoSEQ multiplex PCR, and TCRdb's table has in-frame clones only and misses some. Here the sample spans around 93,000 clones, 75% to 85% being singletons. This TCR came from a man in his sixties with acute or convalescent COVID-19. The sample was peripheral blood. J is TRBJ1-2 and V is TRBV18, with 9 bases that match TRBD1. CDR3 DNA: TGTGCCAGCTCTTCTTTGGGACAGGGCTATGGCTACACCTTC. It is translated as CASSSLGQGYGYTF.